The T cell receptor (beta chain) under discussion was sequenced for a study of PD-1 blockade in classical Hodgkin lymphoma. General study results and limits: Why the repertoires differ is still unclear, perhaps disease activity or prior therapy. At C4D1, TCR diversity had climbed significantly for CD4+ cells, though not for CD8+ cells. Reported baseline diversity: healthy donors highest, relapsed/refractory patients lowest.

Time point defined: cycle 4 day 1 (C4D1), after more than five weeks of nivolumab. Brentuximab vedotin exposure varied among the patients, all of whom had relapsed after autologous stem cell transplantation. Best responses were complete response, partial response or progressive disease. This table comes from immunoSEQ multiplex PCR, and its TCRdb copy is limited to in-frame clones, with some not included. The data contain roughly 20,000 clones, roughly 77% of them singletons. As concerns this clone: Its antigen is unidentified.

V shed 1 base and J shed 7 bases, with 26 bases lying between them. CDR1 and CDR2 (germline): LNHDA, SQIVND (reference sequence). The CDR3 contains 18 residues. The chain has TRBV19 and TRBJ2-7, with D unclear. Specimen: peripheral blood mononuclear cells (PBMCs), collected before the fourth cycle of nivolumab. This clonotype was obtained from a human donor with classical Hodgkin lymphoma. The CDR3, as DNA: TGTGCCAGTAGTATAGTCCCCCCCCGCGGCACCTTAGTACGGGAGCAGTACTTC. Encoded protein: CASSIVPPRGTLVREQYF.